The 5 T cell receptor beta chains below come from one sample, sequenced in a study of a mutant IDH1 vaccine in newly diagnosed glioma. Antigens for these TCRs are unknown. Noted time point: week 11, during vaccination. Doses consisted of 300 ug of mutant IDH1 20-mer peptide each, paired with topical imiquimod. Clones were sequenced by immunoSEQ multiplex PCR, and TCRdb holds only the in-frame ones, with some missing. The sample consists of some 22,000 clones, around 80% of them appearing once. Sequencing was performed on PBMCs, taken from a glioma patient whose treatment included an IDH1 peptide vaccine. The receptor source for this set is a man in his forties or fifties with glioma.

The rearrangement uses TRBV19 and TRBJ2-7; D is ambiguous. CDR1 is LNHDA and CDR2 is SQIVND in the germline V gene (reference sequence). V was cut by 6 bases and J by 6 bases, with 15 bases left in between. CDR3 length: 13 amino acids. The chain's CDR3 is CASRPLTLCEQYV. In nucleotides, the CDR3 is TGTGCCAGTAGGCCTTTGACTCTTTGCGAGCAGTACGTC.

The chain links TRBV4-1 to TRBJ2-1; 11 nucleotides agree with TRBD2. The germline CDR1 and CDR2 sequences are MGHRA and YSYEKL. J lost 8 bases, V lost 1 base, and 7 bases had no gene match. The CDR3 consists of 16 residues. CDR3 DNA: TGCGCCAGCAGCCAAGTTAGCGGGAGGGCCGCTGATGAGCAGTTCTTC. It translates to CASSQVSGRAADEQFF.

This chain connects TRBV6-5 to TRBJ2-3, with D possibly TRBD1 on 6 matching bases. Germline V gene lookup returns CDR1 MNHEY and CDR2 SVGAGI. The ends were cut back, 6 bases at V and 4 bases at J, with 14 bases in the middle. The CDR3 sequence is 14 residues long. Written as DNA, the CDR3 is TGTGCCAGCAGCAAAGGCAGGGGATCAGATACGCAGTATTTT. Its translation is CASSKGRGSDTQYF.

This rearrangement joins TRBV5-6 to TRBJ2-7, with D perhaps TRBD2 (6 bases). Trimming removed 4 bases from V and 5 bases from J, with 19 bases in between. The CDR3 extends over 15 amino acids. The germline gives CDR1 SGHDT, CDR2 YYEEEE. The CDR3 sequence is CASSGAGTASDEQYF. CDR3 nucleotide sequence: TGTGCCAGCAGCGGGGCCGGGACGGCTAGCGACGAGCAGTACTTC.

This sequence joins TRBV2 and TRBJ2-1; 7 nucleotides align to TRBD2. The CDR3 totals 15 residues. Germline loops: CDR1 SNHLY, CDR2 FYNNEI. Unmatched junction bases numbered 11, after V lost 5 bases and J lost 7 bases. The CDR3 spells CASSPQREGLNEQFF. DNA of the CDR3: TGTGCCAGCAGTCCCCAGAGGGAGGGTTTGAATGAGCAGTTCTTC.